Included here is one T cell receptor (beta chain) sequence, with context. Its antigen is not known. This sample is part of a study of cytomegalovirus exposure and HLA in healthy donors. Looked up from germline, CDR1 is SGHNT and CDR2 is YENEEA. The V and J ends lost 0 bases and 0 bases respectively, with 6 bases between them. This CDR3 spans 14 amino acids. General study results and limits: From TCR beta sequences, most subjects' HLA-A and HLA-B alleles were reportedly predicted accurately. Later genetic work tied a missense DCLRE1C variant to beta-chain V and J trimming. Only CMV serostatus was available as immune exposure information. Earlier analysis found most TCR beta V segments productive about 87% or about 30% of the time.

The PCR had 60 Vbeta and 13 Jbeta primers. TCRdb keeps only in-frame clones here, not all; method: immunoSEQ multiplex PCR. The table records about 150,000 clones, about 66% of them present only once. The sequenced sample was PBMCs. The sequence derives from a male donor in good health and CMV-seronegative. The chain carries TRBV11-3 and TRBJ2-7; D is unclear. The CDR3 protein is CASSLEADSYEQYF. The CDR3 DNA is TGTGCCAGCAGCTTAGAGGCGGACTCCTACGAGCAGTACTTC.